The clone carrying this T cell receptor (beta chain) has only a few counts. The antigen remains undetermined. The data were obtained in a study of T cells in Graves' hyperthyroidism and ophthalmopathy. The study's findings and limits: Progression to ophthalmopathy was predicted a median of approximately 6.4 months early.

TCR beta CDR3 regions were amplified from RNA. The study used the HTBI primer set for a first-round RT-PCR of the TCR CDR3. MiXCR, run by TCRdb on the multiplex PCR reads, gives a single entry per CDR3 protein. The sample contains about 700,000 distinct CDR3 sequences, 45% of which appear only once. Input material: peripheral blood or thyroid tissue (not recorded which). The TCR sequence derives from an adult man with Graves' disease, either hyperthyroidism or ophthalmopathy (not recorded which).

The CDR3 reads CASSLVLGGASNQPQHF. For the CDR3, the DNA is TGTGCCAGCAGTTTAGTCTTGGGAGGGGCTAGCAATCAGCCCCAGCATTTT. The rearrangement uses TRBV12-3 or TRBV12-4 and TRBJ1-5; perhaps TRBD1 as D (5 bases). This CDR3 region has 17 residues. V lost 1 base and J lost 0, with 13 bases in between.